The clone carrying this T cell receptor (beta chain) has just a few counts. This sample stems from a study of blood T cell repertoires in COVID-19. As for the study in general: Both acute and convalescent COVID-19 samples were obtained from the United States, Italy and Spain. The cDNA or gDNA used as material had been derived from T cells, B-cell-depleted T cells, or PBMCs.

The CDR3 sequence is 23 residues long. As originally analysed: From reference gene primer amplification, estimates of nucleated cell counts were derived. The repertoire was sequenced with immunoSEQ multiplex PCR; TCRdb's copy has only in-frame clones and lacks some. The D gene and trimming were derived from the DNA, and the V and J assignments and clone size from that table. The sample has roughly 300,000 clones, roughly 90% seen once. The sample taken for sequencing was peripheral blood. The J gene is TRBJ1-5, the V gene TRBV21-1. TRBV21-1 is described as a pseudogene. The TCR was taken from a man between 18 and 35 years old who had recovered from COVID-19. In DNA form, the CDR3 reads TGTGCCAGCAGCAAAGACAGTCCGGTTCGGCGGGGGCTGGGGAGTCCCAGCAATCAGCCCCAGCATTTT. Amino acids: CASSKDSPVRRGLGSPSNQPQHF.